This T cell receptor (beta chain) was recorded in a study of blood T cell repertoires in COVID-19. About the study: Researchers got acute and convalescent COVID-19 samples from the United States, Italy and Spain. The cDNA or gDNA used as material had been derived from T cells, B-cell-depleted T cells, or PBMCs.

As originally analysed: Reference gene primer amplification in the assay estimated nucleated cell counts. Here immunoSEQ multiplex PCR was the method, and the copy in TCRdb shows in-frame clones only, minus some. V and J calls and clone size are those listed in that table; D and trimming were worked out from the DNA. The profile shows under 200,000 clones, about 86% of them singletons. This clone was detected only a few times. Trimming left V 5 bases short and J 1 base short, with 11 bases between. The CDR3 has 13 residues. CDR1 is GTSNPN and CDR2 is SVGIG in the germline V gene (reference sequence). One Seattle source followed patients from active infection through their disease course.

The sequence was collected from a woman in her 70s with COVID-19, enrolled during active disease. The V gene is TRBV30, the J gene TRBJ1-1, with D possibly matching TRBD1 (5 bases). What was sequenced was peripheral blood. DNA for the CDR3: TGTGCCTGGGAAAATACAGGGAACACTGAAGCTTTCTTT. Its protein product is CAWENTGNTEAFF.